A single sample is the source of the 17 T cell receptor beta chains below, sequenced in a study of CD8+CD57+ T cells in acquired aplastic anemia. CDR3 and TCR beta VDJ profiling relied on a genomic DNA template. TCRdb reprocessed the reads with MiXCR, giving one entry per CDR3 protein. The data show about 190,000 distinct CDR3 sequences, roughly half seen once. The sample consisted of sorted CD4+, CD8+, or CD8+CD57+ T cells (not recorded which) from PBMCs. These receptors came from a human donor in good health, serving as a control.

The V gene is TRBV19, the J gene TRBJ2-7, with 10 bases matching TRBD2. This CDR3 has 16 amino acids. Germline CDR1 LNHDA, CDR2 SQIVND (reference sequence). V lost 8 bases and J lost 6; bases outside the gene matches: 16. Here the CDR3 reads CASGGGGLAGVGEQYF. The CDR3 DNA sequence: TGTGCCAGTGGAGGAGGCGGGCTAGCGGGAGTCGGCGAGCAGTACTTC.

The rearrangement uses TRBV10-3 and TRBJ1-2; D gene ambiguous. Germline values: CDR1 ENHRY, CDR2 SYGVKD. Trimming shortened V by 5 bases and J by 4 bases, and 8 bases separated the two germline ends. The CDR3 has 12 residues. CDR3 in DNA: TGTGCCATCAGTTACGGACTCTATGGCTACACCTTC. This sequence encodes CAISYGLYGYTF.

The J gene is TRBJ2-7, the V gene TRBV5-6, with 7 bases fitting TRBD1. CDR1 is SGHDT, CDR2 YYEEEE, per germline. With 0 bases clipped from V and 7 bases from J, the junction kept 7 bases outside the gene matches. CDR3 length: 14 residues. The CDR3 here is CASSLVGRGNEQYF. The CDR3 DNA reads as TGTGCCAGCAGCTTGGTTGGCAGGGGGAATGAGCAGTACTTC.

The CDR3 region has the DNA TGCGCCAGCAGCTTGGCCATGTGGGGAGGTAATTCACCCCTCCACTTT. This gives the protein CASSLAMWGGNSPLHF. This chain joins TRBV5-1 and TRBJ1-6; D remains ambiguous. V was trimmed by 0 bases and J by 6 bases, leaving 13 bases between them. Germline V gene data show CDR1 as SGHRS and CDR2 as YFSETQ. The CDR3 covers 16 residues. Full variable domain (missing parts from reference TRBV5-1 and TRBJ1-6): KAGVTQTPRYLIKTRGQQVTLSCSPISGHRSVSWYQQTPGQGLQFLFEYFSETQRNKGNFPGRFSGRQFSNSRSEMNVSTLELGDSALYLCASSLAMWGGNSPLHFGNGTRLTVT.

Only a few counts were recorded for this clonotype. A much larger clone lies one base from this, so it may be a read error. The V call is TRBV4-3, the J call TRBJ1-2, with a weak D call TRBD1 (6 bases). Per germline, CDR1 LGHNA and CDR2 YSLEER. The V end lost 0 bases, the J end lost 8 bases, and 16 bases lay between the germline ends. CDR3 length: 15 residues. The CDR3 nucleotides are TGCGCCAGCAGCCAAGAAGGGCGGGGGGCCGGGGGCTACACCTTC. It specifies CASSQEGRGAGGYTF.

V is TRBV7-2 and J is TRBJ2-3; D is uncertain. CDR3 size: 12 residues. V was pared by 5 bases and J by 5 bases, with 8 bases between. Germline values: CDR1 SGHTA, CDR2 FQGNSA. The CDR3 DNA is TGTGCCAGCAGCCGTTATATAGATACGCAGTATTTT. It yields the protein CASSRYIDTQYF. The complete variable domain, with remaining parts taken from reference TRBV7-2 and TRBJ2-3, reads GAGVSQSPSNKVTEKGKDVELRCDPISGHTALYWYRQSLGQGLEFLIYFQGNSAPDKSGLPSDRFSAERTGGSVSTLTIQRTQQEDSAVYLCASSRYIDTQYFGPGTRLTVL.

Points on this clonotype: Given the absence of the conserved phenylalanine or tryptophan at the CDR3 end, a read error is likely. The chain is built from TRBV9 and TRBJ2-3; 8 positions agree with TRBD1. CDR1 SGDLS and CDR2 YYNGEE come from the germline V gene. The V segment lost 8 bases and the J segment 8 bases; nucleotides outside the gene matches: 10. CDR3 length: 13 residues. CDR3 loop: CASSPGQGGTQYS. The CDR3, as DNA: TGTGCCAGTAGCCCTGGACAGGGAGGTACGCAGTATTCT.

This clonotype was found many times. The chain has TRBV19 and TRBJ2-5; D is possibly TRBD1 (5 bases). Trimming removed 5 bases at V and 4 bases at J, with 11 bases between. This CDR3 comprises 13 residues. The germline CDR1 and CDR2 sequences are LNHDA and SQIVND (reference sequence). The CDR3: CASSAQGVETQYF. The CDR3, as DNA: TGTGCCAGTAGTGCCCAAGGGGTAGAGACCCAGTACTTC.

Many counts were recorded for this clonotype. This chain connects TRBV20-1 to TRBJ1-3; TRBD1 agrees at 12 bases. The CDR3 has 15 residues. CDR1 is DFQATT and CDR2 is SNEGSKA in the germline V gene (reference sequence). V was clipped by 5 bases and J by 6 bases; unmatched bases: 8. The CDR3 loop reads CSASSGTGGENTIYF. In DNA form, the CDR3 reads TGCAGTGCTTCCTCCGGGACAGGGGGCGAAAACACCATATATTTT.

This clonotype has at least ten counts. The rearrangement uses TRBV5-1 and TRBJ2-7; a possible D gene is TRBD2 (6 bases). The CDR3 runs to 16 residues. V was pared by 2 bases and J by 0 bases, with 15 bases between. CDR1 is SGHRS and CDR2 is YFSETQ in the germline V gene. The CDR3 DNA follows: TGCGCCAGCAGCTTAATCGGGACTCACAGCTCCTACGAGCAGTACTTC. Protein sequence: CASSLIGTHSSYEQYF.

This clonotype was seen ten or more times. The chain couples TRBV27 to TRBJ1-6, with 8 bases fitting TRBD1. CDR3 length equals 14 residues. The ends lost 4 bases at V and 6 bases at J; junction bases unmatched: 2. Germline CDR1 is MNHEY and CDR2 is SMNVEV (reference sequence). CDR3 region: CASSWGQVNSPLHF. The DNA of the CDR3 is TGTGCCAGCAGTTGGGGACAGGTTAATTCACCCCTCCACTTT.

In DNA form, the CDR3 reads TGCGCCAGCAGCTTGGGCGGGGGATTGGATGAAGCTTTCTTT. As protein: CASSLGGGLDEAFF. The chain couples TRBV5-1 to TRBJ1-1; the D gene is possibly TRBD1 (5 bases). In germline, CDR1 is SGHRS, CDR2 YFSETQ. This CDR3 comprises 14 residues. V shed 0 bases and J shed 7 bases, with 13 bases lying between them.

The chain combines TRBV4-1 with TRBJ2-7, with TRBD1 matching over 9 bases. This CDR3 is 16 amino acids long. The V gene's germline CDR1 is MGHRA and CDR2 YSYEKL. Trimming at V came to 0 bases and at J to 2 bases, leaving 5 bases not matched to a gene. The CDR3 DNA follows: TGCGCCAGCAGCCAAGAGCACAGGGGGCCTCCCTACGAGCAGTACTTC. Its protein is CASSQEHRGPPYEQYF.

The rearrangement joins TRBV7-8 to TRBJ1-1; tentative D call: TRBD1 (5 bases). The CDR3 contains 17 residues. The germline V gene encodes CDR1 SGHVS and CDR2 FQNEAQ. Between the trimmed V and J ends, which lost 1 base and 8 bases, there was a span of 23 bases. DNA for the CDR3: TGTGCCAGCAGCTTAGGCGGGGGGGGGGGACGAGCAGTAGAAGCTTTCTTT. Protein sequence: CASSLGGGGGRAVEAFF.

This clonotype was observed once. This chain links TRBV7-2 with TRBJ2-7; 8 positions match TRBD1. Germline-derived CDR1 and CDR2 are SGHTA and FQGNSA. The CDR3 extends over 15 amino acids. The V and J ends lost 0 bases and 3 bases, in that order; junction bases with no gene match: 4. The CDR3 is CASSLAGTGVYEQYF. CDR3 coding DNA: TGTGCCAGCAGCTTAGCCGGGACAGGAGTCTACGAGCAGTACTTC. The full variable domain, rest sourced from reference TRBV7-2 and TRBJ2-7, is GAGVSQSPSNKVTEKGKDVELRCDPISGHTALYWYRQSLGQGLEFLIYFQGNSAPDKSGLPSDRFSAERTGGSVSTLTIQRTQQEDSAVYLCASSLAGTGVYEQYFGPGTRLTVT.

The chain joins TRBV20-1 to TRBJ1-1; maybe TRBD1 (6 bases). The ends were cut back, 0 bases at V and 6 bases at J, with 11 bases in the middle. CDR1 DFQATT and CDR2 SNEGSKA come from the germline V gene (reference sequence). CDR3 size: 13 residues. CDR3 in amino acids: CSAREQGRAEAFF. The CDR3 DNA is TGCAGTGCTAGAGAACAGGGAAGGGCTGAAGCTTTCTTT.

The chain joins TRBV4-2 to TRBJ1-5, with D unclear. Looked up from germline, CDR1 is LGHNA and CDR2 is YNFKEQ. The CDR3 runs to 14 residues. The V gene lost 6 bases and the J gene lost 9 bases, with 18 bases spanning the gap. This chain's CDR3 is CASSPPGGRRPQHF. CDR3 nucleotides: TGTGCCAGCAGTCCTCCGGGTGGGCGTAGGCCCCAGCATTTT.